These 16 T cell receptor beta chains came from one sample sequenced in a study of CD8 T cells in ankylosing spondylitis. MiXCR, run by TCRdb on the 5' RACE reads, gives a single entry per CDR3 protein. The sample lists around 150,000 distinct CDR3 sequences, approximately 48% occurring once. The sample was synovial fluid, either unsorted or a sorted T cell fraction (not recorded which). The receptors come from a male donor with ankylosing spondylitis.

The chain uses TRBV20-1 and TRBJ2-7, with D possibly being TRBD1 (6 bases). The CDR3 covers 13 residues. The germline CDR1 and CDR2 sequences are DFQATT and SNEGSKA (reference sequence). The V gene lost 6 bases and the J gene lost 4 bases, with 16 bases spanning the gap. CDR3 residues: CSAKTGILYEQYF. The CDR3 DNA reads TGCAGTGCAAAGACAGGAATTCTTTACGAGCAGTACTTC.

The genes are TRBV13 and TRBJ1-6; D call uncertain. The V and J ends lost 7 bases and 7 bases respectively, with 14 bases between them. Looked up from germline, CDR1 is PRHDT and CDR2 is FYEKMQ (reference sequence). The CDR3 has 14 residues. The DNA for the CDR3 is TGTGCCAGCACCCCCGGGTACGGGAATTCACCCCTCCACTTT. Translated: CASTPGYGNSPLHF.

The V and J genes are TRBV7-6 and TRBJ2-3, with D perhaps TRBD2 (5 bases). The CDR3 length is 19 residues. V lost 3 bases, J lost 0 bases, and 22 bases lay in between. Germline V gives CDR1 SGHVS, CDR2 FNYEAQ. CDR3 in DNA: TGTGCCAGCAGCTTTCGGCTAGCCCATTATTCGGGTAGCACAGATACGCAGTATTTT. Protein product: CASSFRLAHYSGSTDTQYF. Complete variable domain (other parts from reference TRBV7-6 and TRBJ2-3): GAGVSQSPRYKVTKRGQDVALRCDPISGHVSLYWYRQALGQGPEFLTYFNYEAQQDKSGLPNDRFSAERPEGSISTLTIQRTEQRDSAMYRCASSFRLAHYSGSTDTQYFGPGTRLTVL.

The CDR3 coding sequence is TGTGCCAGCAGTTTTTGGGCGTATTCCGGGGAGCTGTTTTTT. It is translated as CASSFWAYSGELFF. The genes are TRBV12-3 or TRBV12-4 and TRBJ2-2; D remains unclear. The V gene lost 3 bases and the J gene lost 6 bases, with 11 bases spanning the gap. This CDR3 spans 14 amino acids.

V is TRBV7-9 and J is TRBJ2-1; 7 bases map to TRBD2. V was clipped by 3 bases and J by 3 bases; unmatched bases: 2. The CDR3 extends over 14 amino acids. Germline V gene sequence: CDR1 SEHNR, CDR2 FQNEAQ (reference sequence). CDR3 in amino acids: CASSFGLGYNEQFF. In DNA, the CDR3 is TGTGCCAGCAGCTTCGGACTAGGCTACAATGAGCAGTTCTTC. The full variable domain, its missing parts supplied by reference TRBV7-9 and TRBJ2-1, is DTGVSQNPRHKITKRGQNVTFRCDPISEHNRLYWYRQTLGQGPEFLTYFQNEAQLEKSRLLSDRFSAERPKGSFSTLEIQRTEQGDSAMYLCASSFGLGYNEQFFGPGTRLTVL.

In this sample, this clonotype turned up many times. V gene TRBV29-1 combines with J gene TRBJ2-1, with 9 bases matching TRBD2. The V gene end was trimmed by 3 bases and the J gene end by 3 bases; junction bases not matched to a gene: 15. The CDR3 has 18 residues. Germline V gives CDR1 SQVTM, CDR2 ANQGSEA. CDR3 sequence reads: CSVDMGVEREDVYNEQFF. CDR3 DNA: TGCAGCGTTGATATGGGGGTGGAGCGGGAGGATGTCTACAATGAGCAGTTCTTC.

Many counts were recorded for this clonotype. J is TRBJ1-5 and V is TRBV20-1; D perhaps matches TRBD1 (5 bases). CDR1 and CDR2 (germline): DFQATT, SNEGSKA (reference sequence). Trimming stripped 3 bases from V and 3 bases from J, with 15 bases between. This CDR3 is 15 amino acids long. The CDR3 region has the DNA TGCAGTGCTAGCGCCGGGGAGGGGTTCAATCAGCCCCAGCATTTT. It yields the protein CSASAGEGFNQPQHF.

The J gene is TRBJ1-1, the V gene TRBV12-5, with 8 nucleotides matching TRBD1. The V gene end was trimmed by 1 base and the J gene end by 11 bases; junction bases not matched to a gene: 6. The CDR3 length is 13 residues. Germline assignment: CDR1 LGHNT and CDR2 FRNRAP. The CDR3 is CASGLEYRGTAFF. The CDR3 DNA sequence: TGTGCTAGTGGTTTGGAATACAGGGGGACCGCTTTCTTT. Complete variable domain (other parts from reference TRBV12-5 and TRBJ1-1): DARVTQTPRHKVTEMGQEVTMRCQPILGHNTVFWYRQTMMQGLELLAYFRNRAPLDDSGMPKDRFSAEMPDATLATLKIQPSEPRDSAVYFCASGLEYRGTAFFGQGTRLTVV.

The genes are TRBV10-3 and TRBJ2-7; D gene unclear. V dropped 2 bases and J dropped 4 bases, with 12 bases sitting between them. The CDR3 runs 14 residues. Germline assignment: CDR1 ENHRY and CDR2 SYGVKD. CDR3 DNA sequence: TGTGCCATCAGTGAGGCACAGCAGAGTTACGAGCAGTACTTC. The encoded protein is CAISEAQQSYEQYF.

This clonotype was observed a handful of times. The gene calls are TRBV4-1 and TRBJ1-1; possibly TRBD1 for D (5 bases). Germline V gene lookup returns CDR1 MGHRA and CDR2 YSYEKL. This CDR3 region has 14 residues. V lost 2 bases, J lost 10 bases, and 17 bases lay in between. The DNA for the CDR3 is TGCGCCAGCAGCCAATGGTCGGCAGGGTGGGGAGCTTTCTTT. Translated: CASSQWSAGWGAFF.

The chain has TRBV7-8 and TRBJ2-5; 10 bases are shared with TRBD1. CDR3 length equals 16 residues. Per the germline V gene, CDR1 is SGHVS and CDR2 is FQNEAQ. V shed 2 bases, J shed 5 bases, and the junction held 8 bases outside the gene matches. DNA of the CDR3: TGTGCCAGCAGCTTAAGGGGGGACAGGGGAAGGGAGACCCAGTACTTC. Translating it yields CASSLRGDRGRETQYF.

The chain uses TRBV29-1 and TRBJ1-1, with TRBD1 as a possible D gene (6 bases). Germline values: CDR1 SQVTM, CDR2 ANQGSEA. The V end was cut by 7 bases, the J end by 3 bases, with 15 bases between. This CDR3 region has 13 residues. CDR3 amino acids: CSARGGFDTEAFF. The DNA for the CDR3 is TGCAGCGCAAGGGGGGGTTTCGACACTGAAGCTTTCTTT.

J is TRBJ2-7 and V is TRBV21-1; the DNA was not compared with TRBD2, the D call given in the table. TRBV21-1 is reported as a pseudogene. The CDR3 extends over 16 amino acids. The CDR3 protein is CASSKGAGFPSYEQYF. The CDR3 nucleotides read TGTGCCAGCAGCAAAGGGGCCGGTTTCCCATCCTACGAGCAGTACTTC.

The rearrangement links TRBV11-2 to TRBJ2-7, with TRBD1 as a possible D gene (6 bases). V was pared by 5 bases and J by 2 bases, with 13 bases between. This CDR3 has 14 residues. The germline V gene has CDR1 SGHAT and CDR2 FQNNGV. In DNA form, the CDR3 reads TGTGCCAGCAGCCAGCCGACAGGAACCTACGAGCAGTACTTC. Protein: CASSQPTGTYEQYF.

J is TRBJ2-7 and V is TRBV7-8, with D perhaps TRBD1 (6 bases). V lost 3 bases and J lost 5, with 11 bases in between. Germline V gene data show CDR1 as SGHVS and CDR2 as FQNEAQ. The CDR3 is made up of 13 amino acids. The CDR3 DNA follows: TGTGCCAGCAGCTTGCTCAACAGGGACGAGCAGTACTTC. This encodes CASSLLNRDEQYF.

This clonotype has a count of ten or more. V usage is TRBV10-3 and J usage is TRBJ1-3; D perhaps matches TRBD1 (5 bases). The V end lost 7 bases, the J end lost 4 bases, and 20 bases lay between the germline ends. The CDR3 is made up of 16 amino acids. Germline lookup yields CDR1 ENHRY and CDR2 SYGVKD. This chain's CDR3 is CAITDPARALGNTIYF. CDR3 bases: TGTGCCATCACGGACCCGGCCAGGGCTTTGGGAAACACCATATATTTT.